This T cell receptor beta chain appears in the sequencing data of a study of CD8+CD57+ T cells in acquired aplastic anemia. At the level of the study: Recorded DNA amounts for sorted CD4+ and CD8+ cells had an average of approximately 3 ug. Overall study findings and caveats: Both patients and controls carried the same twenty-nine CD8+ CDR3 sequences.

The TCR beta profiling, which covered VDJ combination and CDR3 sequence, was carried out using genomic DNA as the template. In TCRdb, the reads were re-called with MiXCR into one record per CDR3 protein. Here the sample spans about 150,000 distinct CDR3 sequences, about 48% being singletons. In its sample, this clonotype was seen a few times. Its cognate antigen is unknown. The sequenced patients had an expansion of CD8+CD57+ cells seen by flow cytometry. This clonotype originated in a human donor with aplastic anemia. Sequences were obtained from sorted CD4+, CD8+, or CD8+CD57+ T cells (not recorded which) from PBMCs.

The CDR3: CATSRGTSGLYEQYF. CDR3 sequence (DNA): TGTGCCACCAGCAGAGGGACTAGCGGACTCTACGAGCAGTACTTC. The chain employs TRBV15 and TRBJ2-7, with 10 bases aligning to TRBD2. After removal of 1 base from V and 3 bases from J, the junction contained 3 bases not matched to a gene. The CDR3 length is 15 residues. Germline CDR1 is LNHNV and CDR2 is YYDKDF (reference sequence).